These 29 T cell receptor beta chains share one sample of origin, sequenced in a study of cytomegalovirus exposure and HLA in healthy donors. Profiling relied on immunoSEQ multiplex PCR, and the TCRdb table lists in-frame clones only, not all of them. The sample comprises roughly 300,000 clones, around 87% of which are singletons, and over 1% rests with the top ten. Sequencing was performed on PBMCs. The receptors here all came from a woman in her twenties or thirties in good health and CMV-seropositive.

The chain combines TRBV27 with TRBJ2-7, with no clear D. Between the trimmed V and J ends, which lost 5 bases and 4 bases, there was a span of 12 bases. The V gene's germline CDR1 is MNHEY and CDR2 SMNVEV (reference sequence). The CDR3 is made up of 13 amino acids. The CDR3 loop is CASSRTPRYEQYF. As DNA, the CDR3 is TGTGCCAGCAGTCGGACCCCACGATACGAGCAGTACTTC.

The V gene is TRBV30, the J gene TRBJ2-1, with 8 nucleotides matching TRBD2. The J segment lost 5 bases and the V segment lost 1 base, leaving 4 bases of the junction unmatched. Germline CDR1 and CDR2: GTSNPN and SVGIG (reference sequence). The CDR3 has 14 amino acids. CDR3 in DNA: TGTGCCTGGAGTGAGCTAGCGGGCCACAATGAGCAGTTCTTC. It specifies CAWSELAGHNEQFF.

This chain uses TRBV7-2 with TRBJ1-2; TRBD1 matches 10 bases. Unmatched junction bases numbered 18, after V lost 0 bases and J lost 8 bases. This CDR3 is 19 amino acids long. Germline CDR1 and CDR2: SGHTA and FQGNSA. The CDR3 DNA follows: TGTGCCAGCAGCTTAGCGCCTGGGACAGGGGTGAGGGCCCTAGGCGGCTACACCTTC. This translates into CASSLAPGTGVRALGGYTF.

J is TRBJ2-5 and V is TRBV9; 10 bases line up with TRBD1. The trim removed 0 bases at V and 3 bases at J, leaving 2 bases unmatched. The germline V gene encodes CDR1 SGDLS and CDR2 YYNGEE. This CDR3 spans 15 amino acids. DNA of the CDR3: TGTGCCAGCAGCGTAGGGGGGACAGGGGAAGAGACCCAGTACTTC. Translation gives CASSVGGTGEETQYF.

In DNA, the CDR3 is TGTGCCAGCAGTTCAGGGCCCGGAAACACCATATATTTT. Translated: CASSSGPGNTIYF. The genes are TRBV6-5 and TRBJ1-3; TRBD1 is a possible D gene (5 bases). Germline CDR1 and CDR2: MNHEY and SVGAGI. The length of the CDR3 is 13 residues. V was shortened by 4 bases and J by 4 bases, with 8 bases between the two germline ends.

This rearrangement joins TRBV18 to TRBJ2-5; D is unclear. V lost 8 bases to trimming and J lost 4 bases, with 8 bases between them. Germline V CDR1 and CDR2: KGHSH, LQKENI. CDR3 length: 11 amino acids. CDR3: CASVHVETQYF. For the CDR3, the DNA is TGTGCCAGCGTTCACGTAGAGACCCAGTACTTC.

The chain has TRBV6-6 and TRBJ1-2; 10 nucleotides line up with TRBD1. V lost 4 bases and J lost 3; bases outside the gene matches: 5. This CDR3 is 15 amino acids long. Germline CDR1 and CDR2: MNHNY and SVGAGI (reference sequence). CDR3 bases: TGTGCCAGCAGTTGGACCGGGACAGGGGACTATGGCTACACCTTC. Amino acid sequence: CASSWTGTGDYGYTF.

CDR3 in amino acids: CASSWQGNTEAFF. CDR3 in DNA: TGTGCCAGCAGTTGGCAGGGGAACACTGAAGCTTTCTTT. The J gene is TRBJ1-1, the V gene TRBV27, with D possibly matching TRBD1 (5 bases). This CDR3 region has 13 residues. V shed 4 bases and J shed 1 base, with 7 bases lying between them. Germline V gene sequence: CDR1 MNHEY, CDR2 SMNVEV (reference sequence).

This clone appeared a single time. J is TRBJ2-2 and V is TRBV13; unclear D gene. Per germline, CDR1 PRHDT and CDR2 FYEKMQ (reference sequence). This CDR3 is 12 amino acids long. V lost 5 bases to trimming and J lost 3 bases, with 4 bases between them. The CDR3 loop is CASSRDTGELFF. The CDR3 DNA reads TGTGCCAGCAGCCGAGACACCGGGGAGCTGTTTTTT.

The chain combines TRBV7-9 with TRBJ2-1; D is uncertain. Trimming removed 2 bases at V and 7 bases at J, with 12 bases between. This CDR3 has 14 amino acids. Germline CDR1 and CDR2: SEHNR and FQNEAQ (reference sequence). CDR3 sequence (DNA): TGTGCCAGCAGCTTAATGGTCGATCAGAATGAGCAGTTCTTC. It codes for CASSLMVDQNEQFF.

This chain uses TRBV5-4 with TRBJ2-2; 13 bases are shared with TRBD2. The CDR3 spans 16 residues. In germline, CDR1 is SGHNT, CDR2 YYREEE (reference sequence). V lost 3 bases, J lost 8 bases, and 7 bases stayed unmatched. The CDR3 is CASSSRTSGGTGELFF. The CDR3 coding sequence is TGTGCCAGCAGCTCAAGGACTAGCGGGGGCACTGGGGAGCTGTTTTTT.

The V call is TRBV2, the J call TRBJ2-1; D is perhaps TRBD1 or TRBD2 (5 bases each). Trimming cost V 6 bases and J 2 bases, with 8 bases left between them. The CDR3 loop spans 13 amino acids. The germline V gene encodes CDR1 SNHLY and CDR2 FYNNEI. The CDR3 DNA sequence: TGTGCCAGCAGCCGGGACGCCTACAATGAGCAGTTCTTC. This translates into CASSRDAYNEQFF.

The chain recombines TRBV6-5 with TRBJ2-7; no clear D gene. The CDR3 is 13 amino acids. Germline CDR1 is MNHEY and CDR2 is SVGAGI. With 3 bases removed from V and 3 bases from J, the gap between germline ends came to 9 bases. CDR3 region: CASSYRWDYEQYF. The CDR3 coding sequence is TGTGCCAGCAGTTATCGATGGGACTACGAGCAGTACTTC.

The chain carries TRBV2 and TRBJ2-3; 7 bases agree with TRBD1. Germline V gives CDR1 SNHLY, CDR2 FYNNEI. This CDR3 has 13 residues. J gave up 4 bases and V 5 bases, and 3 bases lay outside the gene matches. CDR3 in amino acids: CASSNQGADTQYF. Here the CDR3 DNA reads TGTGCCAGCAGTAATCAGGGGGCAGATACGCAGTATTTT.

V and J are TRBV6-1 and TRBJ2-1; tentative D call: TRBD1 (5 bases). Germline CDR1 MNHNS, CDR2 SASEGT. V lost 10 bases to trimming and J lost 3 bases, with 16 bases between them. This CDR3 is 14 amino acids long. CDR3 amino acids: CATISGNLYNEQFF. The CDR3 nucleotides are TGTGCCACTATTTCAGGGAATCTCTACAATGAGCAGTTCTTC.

CDR3 residues: CASSSLFSGGAYEQYF. CDR3 DNA sequence: TGTGCCAGCAGCTCTCTATTTAGCGGGGGGGCCTACGAGCAGTACTTC. V usage is TRBV5-6 and J usage is TRBJ2-7, with 11 bases matching TRBD2. The CDR3 loop spans 16 amino acids. The germline V gene encodes CDR1 SGHDT and CDR2 YYEEEE. V was pared by 3 bases and J by 2 bases, with 7 bases of the junction left unmatched. Full variable domain (rest looked up from reference TRBV5-6 and TRBJ2-7): DAGVTQSPTHLIKTRGQQVTLRCSPKSGHDTVSWYQQALGQGPQFIFQYYEEEERQRGNFPDRFSGHQFPNYSSELNVNALLLGDSALYLCASSSLFSGGAYEQYFGPGTRLTVT.

The rearrangement links TRBV27 to TRBJ2-3; 10 nucleotides match TRBD2. The ends lost 1 base at V and 9 bases at J; junction bases unmatched: 4. Germline lookup yields CDR1 MNHEY and CDR2 SMNVEV (reference sequence). This CDR3 contains 14 residues. CDR3 amino acids: CASSLLVAGGTQYF. The CDR3 nucleotides are TGTGCCAGCAGTTTATTGGTAGCGGGAGGAACGCAGTATTTT.

J is TRBJ2-7 and V is TRBV6-1; TRBD1 matches at 9 bases. The length of the CDR3 is 14 residues. Germline-derived CDR1 and CDR2 are MNHNS and SASEGT. J gave up 6 bases and V 8 bases, and 11 bases lay outside the gene matches. The CDR3: CASRLFGQGPEQYF. DNA of the CDR3: TGTGCCAGCCGCCTCTTCGGACAGGGGCCCGAGCAGTACTTC.

This clone was observed a few times. The chain carries TRBV11-2 and TRBJ1-6; D is unclear. The CDR3 runs 13 residues. CDR1 is SGHAT and CDR2 is FQNNGV in the germline V gene. The ends were cut back, 1 base at V and 13 bases at J, with 11 bases in the middle. The CDR3 is CASSLGQGWPLHF. CDR3 DNA: TGTGCCAGCAGCTTAGGTCAAGGTTGGCCCCTCCACTTT.

V usage is TRBV28 and J usage is TRBJ1-6, with 7 nucleotides matching TRBD1. Germline loops: CDR1 MDHEN, CDR2 SYDVKM. Trimming removed 8 bases from V and 13 bases from J; junction bases left unmatched: 17. The CDR3 is 15 amino acids. The CDR3 DNA reads TGTGCCAGCGGGGAAGACAGGGTGAGAATCGTCCCCCTCCACTTT. Amino acid sequence: CASGEDRVRIVPLHF. Complete variable domain (other parts from reference TRBV28 and TRBJ1-6): DVKVTQSSRYLVKRTGEKVFLECVQDMDHENMFWYRQDPGLGLRLIYFSYDVKMKEKGDIPEGYSVSREKKERFSLILESASTNQTSMYLCASGEDRVRIVPLHFGNGTRLTVT.

The gene calls are TRBV18 and TRBJ2-1, with D perhaps matching TRBD2 (5 bases). V was shortened by 6 bases and J by 4 bases, with 13 bases between the two germline ends. Per the germline V gene, CDR1 is KGHSH and CDR2 is LQKENI. The CDR3 contains 14 residues. The CDR3 DNA reads TGTGCCAGCTCCAGCACCGGGGAATACAATGAGCAGTTCTTC. Protein product: CASSSTGEYNEQFF.

The chain couples TRBV11-3 to TRBJ2-3; 8 nucleotides match TRBD1. This CDR3 contains 16 residues. Germline CDR1 SGHNT, CDR2 YENEEA. With 5 bases clipped from V and 2 bases from J, the junction kept 9 bases outside the gene matches. In DNA, the CDR3 is TGTGCCAGCAGCCCCTCGACAGGGGCTGTCACAGATACGCAGTATTTT. Protein sequence: CASSPSTGAVTDTQYF.

The rearrangement uses TRBV5-6 and TRBJ2-5; D unclear. Germline CDR1 reads SGHDT; CDR2 reads YYEEEE. V lost 0 bases to trimming and J lost 9 bases, with 6 bases between them. The CDR3 is 11 amino acids. CDR3 protein: CASSLGGSQYF. CDR3 nucleotide sequence: TGTGCCAGCAGCTTGGGGGGTTCCCAGTACTTC.

This clone was recorded a few times. The chain links TRBV29-1 to TRBJ1-5; D unclear. Trimming shortened V by 4 bases and J by 3 bases, and 10 bases separated the two germline ends. Germline V CDR1 and CDR2: SQVTM, ANQGSEA. The CDR3 consists of 13 residues. CDR3 sequence: CSVGEGTNQPQHF. The DNA of the CDR3 is TGCAGCGTTGGTGAAGGCACCAATCAGCCCCAGCATTTT.

The rearrangement joins TRBV7-9 to TRBJ2-3, with 10 positions matching TRBD2. The CDR3 is 17 amino acids. After removal of 5 bases from V and 0 bases from J, the junction contained 8 bases not matched to a gene. CDR1 is SEHNR, CDR2 FQNEAQ, per germline (reference sequence). The CDR3 protein is CASSDWGLAPSTDTQYF. CDR3 sequence (DNA): TGTGCCAGCAGCGATTGGGGACTAGCGCCCAGCACAGATACGCAGTATTTT.

The chain combines TRBV27 with TRBJ2-5; tentative D call: TRBD2 (6 bases). Germline lookup yields CDR1 MNHEY and CDR2 SMNVEV (reference sequence). V gave up 0 bases and J gave up 5 bases, with 22 bases separating them. The CDR3 covers 18 residues. The CDR3 loop reads CASSLSYRGSVGRETQYF. As DNA, the CDR3 is TGTGCCAGCAGTTTATCGTATCGGGGGAGCGTCGGCAGGGAGACCCAGTACTTC.

This clone was detected a few times. The chain carries TRBV10-1 and TRBJ1-5, with 8 bases fitting TRBD1. Germline V gives CDR1 WNHNN, CDR2 SYGVQD (reference sequence). After removal of 9 bases from V and 5 bases from J, the junction contained 12 bases not matched to a gene. CDR3 length: 15 residues. The CDR3 spells CARTDRTGKDQPQHF. The CDR3 nucleotides read TGCGCCAGGACCGACCGGACAGGGAAGGATCAGCCCCAGCATTTT.

V is TRBV28 and J is TRBJ2-1, with TRBD2 matching over 7 bases. Germline values: CDR1 MDHEN, CDR2 SYDVKM. The junction had 1 base not matched to a gene; V was cut back by 3 bases and J by 2 bases. The CDR3 length is 14 residues. The CDR3 sequence is CASSLSGAYNEQFF. The CDR3, as DNA: TGTGCCAGCAGTTTGAGCGGGGCCTACAATGAGCAGTTCTTC.

This chain links TRBV5-5 with TRBJ2-7; D perhaps matches TRBD2 (7 bases). This CDR3 spans 13 amino acids. CDR1 and CDR2 (germline): SGHKS, YYEKEE (reference sequence). Trimming pared 2 bases from V and 3 bases from J, leaving 9 bases between. The CDR3 DNA sequence: TGTGCCAGCAGCTTCGGGGGGCACTACGAGCAGTACTTC. This codes for CASSFGGHYEQYF. Together with reference TRBV5-5 and TRBJ2-7, the CDR3 gives the full variable domain: DAGVTQSPTHLIKTRGQQVTLRCSPISGHKSVSWYQQVLGQGPQFIFQYYEKEERGRGNFPDRFSARQFPNYSSELNVNALLLGDSALYLCASSFGGHYEQYFGPGTRLTVT.